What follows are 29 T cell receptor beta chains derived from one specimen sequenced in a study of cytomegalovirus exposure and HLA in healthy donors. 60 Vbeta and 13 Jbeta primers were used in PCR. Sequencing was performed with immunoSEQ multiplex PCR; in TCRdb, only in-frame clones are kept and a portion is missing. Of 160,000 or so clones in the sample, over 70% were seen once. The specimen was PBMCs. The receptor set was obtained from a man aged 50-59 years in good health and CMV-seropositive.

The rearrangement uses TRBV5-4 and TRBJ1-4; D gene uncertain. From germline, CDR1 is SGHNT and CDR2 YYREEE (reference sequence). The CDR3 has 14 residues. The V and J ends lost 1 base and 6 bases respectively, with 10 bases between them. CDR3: CASSLKGGYEKLFF. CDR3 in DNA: TGTGCCAGCAGCTTGAAGGGAGGGTATGAAAAACTGTTTTTT.

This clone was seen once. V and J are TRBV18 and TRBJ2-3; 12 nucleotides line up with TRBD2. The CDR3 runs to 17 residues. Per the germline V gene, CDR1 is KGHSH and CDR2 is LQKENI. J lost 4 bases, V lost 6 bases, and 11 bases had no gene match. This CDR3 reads CASSLTTSGRESDTQYF. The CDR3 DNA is TGTGCCAGCTCGCTCACGACTAGCGGGAGAGAGTCAGATACGCAGTATTTT.

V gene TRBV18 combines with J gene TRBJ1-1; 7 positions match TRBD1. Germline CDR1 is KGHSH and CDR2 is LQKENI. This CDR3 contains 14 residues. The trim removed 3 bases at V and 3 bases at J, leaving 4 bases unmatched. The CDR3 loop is CASSPQGQYTEAFF. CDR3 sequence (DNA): TGTGCCAGCTCACCGCAGGGACAGTACACTGAAGCTTTCTTT.

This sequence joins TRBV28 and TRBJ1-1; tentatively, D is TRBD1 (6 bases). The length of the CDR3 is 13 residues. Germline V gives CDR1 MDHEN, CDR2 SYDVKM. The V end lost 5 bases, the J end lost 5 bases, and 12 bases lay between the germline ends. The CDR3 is CASSPQGYTEAFF. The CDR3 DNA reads TGTGCCAGCAGTCCCCAGGGGTATACTGAAGCTTTCTTT. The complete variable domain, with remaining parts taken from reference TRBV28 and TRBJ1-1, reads DVKVTQSSRYLVKRTGEKVFLECVQDMDHENMFWYRQDPGLGLRLIYFSYDVKMKEKGDIPEGYSVSREKKERFSLILESASTNQTSMYLCASSPQGYTEAFFGQGTRLTVV.

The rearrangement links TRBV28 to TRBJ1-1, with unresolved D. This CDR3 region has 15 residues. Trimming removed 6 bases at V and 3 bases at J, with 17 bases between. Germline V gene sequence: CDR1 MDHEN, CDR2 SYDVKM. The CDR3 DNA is TGTGCCAGCAGGGACCCGAGAGGGAAGTACACTGAAGCTTTCTTT. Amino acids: CASRDPRGKYTEAFF.

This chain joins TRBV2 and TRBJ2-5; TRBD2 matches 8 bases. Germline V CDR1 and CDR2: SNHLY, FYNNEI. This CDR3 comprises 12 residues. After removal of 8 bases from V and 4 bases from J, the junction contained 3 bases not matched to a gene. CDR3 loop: CASRGGGETQYF. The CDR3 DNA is TGTGCCAGCCGGGGGGGCGGAGAGACCCAGTACTTC.

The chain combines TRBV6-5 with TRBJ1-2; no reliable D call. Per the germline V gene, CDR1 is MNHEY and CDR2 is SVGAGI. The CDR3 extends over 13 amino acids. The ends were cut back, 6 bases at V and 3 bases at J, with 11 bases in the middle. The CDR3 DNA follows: TGTGCCAGCAGCCAACAGTCCGACTATGGCTACACCTTC. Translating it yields CASSQQSDYGYTF.

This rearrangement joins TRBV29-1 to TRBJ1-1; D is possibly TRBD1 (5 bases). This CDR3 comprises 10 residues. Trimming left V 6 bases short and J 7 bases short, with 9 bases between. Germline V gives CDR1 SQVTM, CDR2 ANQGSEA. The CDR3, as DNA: TGCAGCGTCGGACACCTTGAAGCTTTCTTT. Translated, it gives CSVGHLEAFF.

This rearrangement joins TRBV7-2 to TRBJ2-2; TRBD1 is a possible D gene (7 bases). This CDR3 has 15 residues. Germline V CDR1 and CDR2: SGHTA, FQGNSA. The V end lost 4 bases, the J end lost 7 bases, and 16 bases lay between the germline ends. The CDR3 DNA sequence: TGTGCCAGCAGCTCAAGACCCAGGGGGGTCGGGGAGCTGTTTTTT. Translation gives CASSSRPRGVGELFF.

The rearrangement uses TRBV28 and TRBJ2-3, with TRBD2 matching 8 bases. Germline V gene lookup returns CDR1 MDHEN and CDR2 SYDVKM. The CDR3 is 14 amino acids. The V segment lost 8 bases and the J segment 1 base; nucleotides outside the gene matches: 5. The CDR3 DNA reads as TGTGCCAGCGACCCAGCGGGGGGCACAGATACGCAGTATTTT. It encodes CASDPAGGTDTQYF.

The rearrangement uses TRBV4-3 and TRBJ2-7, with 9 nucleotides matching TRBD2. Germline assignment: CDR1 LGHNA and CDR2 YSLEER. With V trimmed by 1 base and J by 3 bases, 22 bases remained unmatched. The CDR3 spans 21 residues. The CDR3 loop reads CASSQALKGRGAGGPRYEQYF. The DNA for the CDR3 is TGCGCCAGCAGCCAAGCCCTAAAGGGGAGGGGCGCGGGAGGGCCTCGCTACGAGCAGTACTTC.

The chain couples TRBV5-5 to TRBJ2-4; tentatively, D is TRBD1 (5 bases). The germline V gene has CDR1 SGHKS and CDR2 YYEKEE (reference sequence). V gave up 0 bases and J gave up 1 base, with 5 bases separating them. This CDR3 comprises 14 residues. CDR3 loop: CASSLAGAKNIQYF. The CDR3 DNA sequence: TGTGCCAGCAGCTTGGCAGGGGCCAAAAACATTCAGTACTTC.

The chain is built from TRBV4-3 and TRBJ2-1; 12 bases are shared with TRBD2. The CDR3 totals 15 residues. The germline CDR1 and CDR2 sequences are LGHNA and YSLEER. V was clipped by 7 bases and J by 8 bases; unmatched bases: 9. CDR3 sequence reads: CASKYLAGGPHEQFF. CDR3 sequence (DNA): TGCGCCAGCAAGTATCTAGCGGGAGGGCCCCATGAGCAGTTCTTC.

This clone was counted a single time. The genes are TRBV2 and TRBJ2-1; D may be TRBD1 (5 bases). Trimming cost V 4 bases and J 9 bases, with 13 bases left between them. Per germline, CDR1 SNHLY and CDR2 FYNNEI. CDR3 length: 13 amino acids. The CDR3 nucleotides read TGTGCCAGCAGTGTACAGGTTGTCAGTGAGCAGTTCTTC. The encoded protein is CASSVQVVSEQFF.

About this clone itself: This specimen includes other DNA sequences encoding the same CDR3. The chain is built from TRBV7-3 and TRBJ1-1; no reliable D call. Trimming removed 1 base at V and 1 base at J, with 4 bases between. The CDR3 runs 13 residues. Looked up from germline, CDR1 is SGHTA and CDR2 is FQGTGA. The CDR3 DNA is TGTGCCAGCAGCTTAAGCGGGAACACTGAAGCTTTCTTT. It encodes CASSLSGNTEAFF.

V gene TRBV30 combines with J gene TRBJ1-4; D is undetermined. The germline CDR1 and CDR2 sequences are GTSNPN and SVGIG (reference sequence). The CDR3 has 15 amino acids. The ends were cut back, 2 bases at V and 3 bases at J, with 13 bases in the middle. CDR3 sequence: CAWSSLGGSNEKLFF. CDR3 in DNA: TGTGCCTGGAGTTCCTTAGGAGGTTCTAATGAAAAACTGTTTTTT.

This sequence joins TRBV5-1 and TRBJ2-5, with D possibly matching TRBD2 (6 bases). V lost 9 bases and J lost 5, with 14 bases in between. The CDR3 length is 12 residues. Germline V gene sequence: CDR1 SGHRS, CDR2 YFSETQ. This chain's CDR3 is CATSASGETQYF. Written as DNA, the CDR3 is TGCGCCACCTCGGCCAGCGGGGAGACCCAGTACTTC.

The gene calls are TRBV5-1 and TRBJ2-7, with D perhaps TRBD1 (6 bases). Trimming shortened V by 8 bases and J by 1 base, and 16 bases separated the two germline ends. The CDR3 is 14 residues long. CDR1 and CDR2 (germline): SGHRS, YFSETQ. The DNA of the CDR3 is TGCGCCAGTCGAACCCGGGACACATCCTACGAGCAGTACTTC. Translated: CASRTRDTSYEQYF.

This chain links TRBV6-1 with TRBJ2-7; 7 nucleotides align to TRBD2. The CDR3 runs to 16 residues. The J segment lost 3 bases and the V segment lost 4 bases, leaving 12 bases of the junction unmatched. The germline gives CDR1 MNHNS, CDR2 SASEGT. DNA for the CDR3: TGTGCCAGCAGTGCCCTTCCCTCTAGCGGATTCTACGAGCAGTACTTC. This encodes CASSALPSSGFYEQYF.

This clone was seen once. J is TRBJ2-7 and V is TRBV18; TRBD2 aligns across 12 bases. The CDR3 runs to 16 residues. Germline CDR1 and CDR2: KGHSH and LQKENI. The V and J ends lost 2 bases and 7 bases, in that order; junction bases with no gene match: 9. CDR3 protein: CASSPGASGGAREQYF. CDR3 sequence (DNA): TGTGCCAGCTCACCAGGGGCTAGCGGGGGGGCCAGAGAGCAGTACTTC.

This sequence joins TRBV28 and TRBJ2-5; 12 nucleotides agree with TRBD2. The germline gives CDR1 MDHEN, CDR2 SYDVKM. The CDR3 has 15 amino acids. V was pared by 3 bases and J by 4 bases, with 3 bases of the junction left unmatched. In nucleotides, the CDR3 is TGTGCCAGCAGTTTGACTAGCGGGGGATTAGAGACCCAGTACTTC. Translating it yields CASSLTSGGLETQYF.

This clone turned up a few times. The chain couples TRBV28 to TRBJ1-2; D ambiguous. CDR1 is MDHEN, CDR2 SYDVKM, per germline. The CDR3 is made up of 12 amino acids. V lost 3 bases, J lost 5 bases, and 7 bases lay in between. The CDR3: CASSFAEYGYTF. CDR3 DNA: TGTGCCAGCAGTTTCGCAGAATATGGCTACACCTTC.

The CDR3 nucleotides read TGTGCCAGCAGCCAAGGTAGCGGGGGTAAAGAGACCCAGTACTTC. This gives the protein CASSQGSGGKETQYF. J is TRBJ2-5 and V is TRBV4-2; 9 bases are shared with TRBD2. Germline values: CDR1 LGHNA, CDR2 YNFKEQ. V shed 1 base and J 3 bases; nucleotides not matched to a gene: 3. The CDR3 loop spans 15 amino acids.

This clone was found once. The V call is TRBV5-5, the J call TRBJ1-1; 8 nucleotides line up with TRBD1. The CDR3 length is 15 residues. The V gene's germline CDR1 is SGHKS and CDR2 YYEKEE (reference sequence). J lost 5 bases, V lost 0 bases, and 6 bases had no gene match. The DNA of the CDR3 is TGTGCCAGCAGCTTGGCCTTACAGGGGGGAACTGAAGCTTTCTTT. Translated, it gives CASSLALQGGTEAFF.

CDR3 sequence (DNA): TGTGCCACCAGCAGCAGTGGCCGGTCTAGGAACGAGCAGTACTTC. Protein: CATSSSGRSRNEQYF. The chain has TRBV15 and TRBJ2-7; the D is unclear. Per the germline V gene, CDR1 is LNHNV and CDR2 is YYDKDF (reference sequence). This CDR3 contains 15 residues. Trimming took off 3 bases at V and 5 bases at J, with 17 bases between the two ends.

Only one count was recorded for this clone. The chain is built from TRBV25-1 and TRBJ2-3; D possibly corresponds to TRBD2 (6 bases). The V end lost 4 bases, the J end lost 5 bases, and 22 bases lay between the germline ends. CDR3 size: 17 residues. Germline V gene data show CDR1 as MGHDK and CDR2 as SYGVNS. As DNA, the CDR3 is TGTGCCAGCAGTGGTGGGGGGACCACGGGCCATCAAGATACGCAGTATTTT. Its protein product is CASSGGGTTGHQDTQYF.

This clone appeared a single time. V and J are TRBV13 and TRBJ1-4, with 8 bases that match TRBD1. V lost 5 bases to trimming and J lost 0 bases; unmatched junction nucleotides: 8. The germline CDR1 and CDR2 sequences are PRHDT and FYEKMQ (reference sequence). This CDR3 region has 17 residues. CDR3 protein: CASSRGTGATTNEKLFF. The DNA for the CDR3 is TGTGCCAGCAGCCGAGGGACAGGAGCGACAACTAATGAAAAACTGTTTTTT.

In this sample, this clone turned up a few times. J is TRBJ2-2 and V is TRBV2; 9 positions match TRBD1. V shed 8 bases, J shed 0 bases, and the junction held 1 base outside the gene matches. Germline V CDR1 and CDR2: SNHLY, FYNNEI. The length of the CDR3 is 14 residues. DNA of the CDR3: TGTGCCAGCCGGGACAGGGCGAACACCGGGGAGCTGTTTTTT. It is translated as CASRDRANTGELFF.

The DNA of the CDR3 is TGCGCCAGCAGCCCCGGGACTAGCGTTTTTTACTACGAGCAGTACTTC. The encoded protein is CASSPGTSVFYYEQYF. The rearrangement links TRBV5-1 to TRBJ2-7, with 10 bases identical to TRBD2. This CDR3 region has 16 residues. Germline trimming cut 4 bases from V and 3 bases from J; bases unmatched to any gene: 10. The germline V gene has CDR1 SGHRS and CDR2 YFSETQ.